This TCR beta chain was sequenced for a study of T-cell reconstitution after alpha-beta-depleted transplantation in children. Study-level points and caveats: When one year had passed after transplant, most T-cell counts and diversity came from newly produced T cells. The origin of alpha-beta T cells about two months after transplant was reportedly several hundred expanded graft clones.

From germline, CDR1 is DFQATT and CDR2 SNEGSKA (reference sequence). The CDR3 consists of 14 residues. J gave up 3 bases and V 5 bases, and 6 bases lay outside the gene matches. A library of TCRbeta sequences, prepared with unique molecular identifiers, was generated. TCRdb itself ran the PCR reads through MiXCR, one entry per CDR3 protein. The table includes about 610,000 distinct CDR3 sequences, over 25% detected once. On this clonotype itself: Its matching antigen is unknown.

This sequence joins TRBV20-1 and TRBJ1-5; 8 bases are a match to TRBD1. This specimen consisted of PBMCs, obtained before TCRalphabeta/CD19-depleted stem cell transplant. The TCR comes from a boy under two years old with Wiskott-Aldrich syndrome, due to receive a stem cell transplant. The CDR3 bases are TGCAGTGCTGGAACAGGGGGGGCCAATCAGCCCCAGCATTTT. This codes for CSAGTGGANQPQHF.